The next 21 T cell receptor beta chains were all read from a single sample in a study of blood T cells in healthy people across ages. A sample-barcoded 5' primer and a J-beta primer mix were used in a second PCR of roughly 6 to 11 cycles. TCRdb re-derived calls from the 5' RACE reads in MiXCR, one entry per CDR3 protein. The sample has hundreds of thousands of distinct CDR3 sequences, about 42% seen once. The sequenced sample was blood. These receptors were obtained from an older man in good health.

This clonotype has a handful of counts. The rearrangement uses TRBV6-5 and TRBJ2-1; tentative D call: TRBD1 (6 bases). V dropped 2 bases and J dropped 8 bases, with 13 bases sitting between them. The CDR3 runs 14 residues. In germline, CDR1 is MNHEY, CDR2 SVGAGI. CDR3 DNA sequence: TGTGCCAGCAGTTACGGTGCAGGGGTCGATGAGCAGTTCTTC. Its protein is CASSYGAGVDEQFF.

This CDR3 reads CASSEYQGNSYNEQYF. The CDR3 region has the DNA TGTGCCAGCAGTGAATATCAGGGAAACTCCTACAATGAGCAGTACTTC. V and J are TRBV25-1 and TRBJ2-1, with D tentatively TRBD1 (5 bases). With the DNA end fitting TRBJ2-7 better, the J assignment may be wrong. The CDR3 runs to 16 residues. Looked up from germline, CDR1 is MGHDK and CDR2 is SYGVNS.

CDR3 residues: CASSFGTDQPQHF. The CDR3 coding sequence is TGTGCCAGCAGCTTCGGGACAGATCAGCCCCAGCATTTT. This sequence joins TRBV14 and TRBJ1-5, with 7 bases identical to TRBD1. V was clipped by 5 bases and J by 5 bases; unmatched bases: 3. The CDR3 is 13 residues long. Germline V CDR1 and CDR2: SGHDN, FVKESK.

The J gene is TRBJ2-3, the V gene TRBV12-3 or TRBV12-4; no firm D call. The CDR3 is made up of 14 amino acids. V lost 5 bases, J lost 6 bases, and 15 bases lay in between. Here the CDR3 DNA reads TGTGCCAGCAGTCTGTTAGGTGGGCGCGATACGCAGTATTTT. Protein product: CASSLLGGRDTQYF.

The chain combines TRBV5-1 with TRBJ1-1; possibly TRBD1 for D (6 bases). The germline V gene encodes CDR1 SGHRS and CDR2 YFSETQ. With 4 bases removed from V and 5 bases from J, the gap between germline ends came to 18 bases. The CDR3 consists of 15 residues. The CDR3 nucleotides are TGCGCCAGCAGCCCGGGACACCAGGGAGGGACTGAAGCTTTCTTT. Protein product: CASSPGHQGGTEAFF.

The chain couples TRBV15 to TRBJ2-1; the D is unclear. Germline V gene data show CDR1 as LNHNV and CDR2 as YYDKDF (reference sequence). V was pared by 0 bases and J by 5 bases, with 5 bases between. CDR3 length: 13 residues. For the CDR3, the DNA is TGTGCCACCAGCAGAGATGTAAACAATGAGCAGTTCTTC. Its translation: CATSRDVNNEQFF.

The chain employs TRBV20-1 and TRBJ1-1, with 7 bases aligning to TRBD1. This CDR3 comprises 14 residues. Germline V CDR1 and CDR2: DFQATT, SNEGSKA (reference sequence). Trimming at V came to 1 base and at J to 6 bases, leaving 8 bases not matched to a gene. The CDR3 spells CSARVTRQGSEAFF. CDR3 nucleotide sequence: TGCAGTGCTAGAGTTACCAGACAGGGCTCTGAAGCTTTCTTT.

This clonotype has only a few counts. A much bigger clone sits one base away, suggesting this may be a read error. The J gene is TRBJ2-1, the V gene TRBV7-2; the match to TRBD2 covers 10 bases. Germline V gives CDR1 SGHTA, CDR2 FQGNSA. The CDR3 contains 14 residues. CDR3 coding DNA: TGTGCCAGCACCTCAGCGGGAGGGAAGAATGGGCAGTTCTTC. Encoded protein: CASTSAGGKNGQFF.

The chain employs TRBV5-1 and TRBJ2-6; no definite D call. This CDR3 is built from 15 residues. V lost 0 bases, J lost 6 bases, and 10 bases lay in between. Germline CDR1 is SGHRS and CDR2 is YFSETQ. For the CDR3, the DNA is TGCGCCAGCAGCTTGGGACCTGGTGAGGCCAACGTCCTGACTTTC. Its protein product is CASSLGPGEANVLTF.

The chain recombines TRBV7-9 with TRBJ1-2, with TRBD1 matching 8 bases. CDR1 is SEHNR and CDR2 is FQNEAQ in the germline V gene (reference sequence). Trimming removed 5 bases from V and 8 bases from J; junction bases left unmatched: 7. The CDR3 loop spans 13 amino acids. This chain's CDR3 is CASSVGAGGGYTF. The CDR3 DNA sequence: TGTGCCAGCAGCGTAGGTGCAGGGGGCGGCTACACCTTC.

This clonotype was seen a single time. The DNA of the CDR3 is TGCAGTGCTCCAAGTGGACTAGCGGGGGGACCAAACAATGAGCAGTTCTTC. Its translation is CSAPSGLAGGPNNEQFF. The chain joins TRBV20-1 to TRBJ2-1, with 14 bases that match TRBD2. The V and J ends lost 5 bases and 5 bases, in that order; junction bases with no gene match: 11. CDR1 and CDR2 (germline): DFQATT, SNEGSKA (reference sequence). This CDR3 has 17 residues.

In this sample, this clonotype turned up many times. The J gene is TRBJ2-5, the V gene TRBV9; D call uncertain. The CDR3 consists of 12 residues. V dropped 0 bases and J dropped 2 bases, with 2 bases sitting between them. In germline, CDR1 is SGDLS, CDR2 YYNGEE. CDR3: CASSVGQETQYF. As DNA, the CDR3 is TGTGCCAGCAGCGTAGGGCAAGAGACCCAGTACTTC.

This clonotype was counted a few times. This CDR3 is CSVEYRATDTQYF. CDR3 DNA sequence: TGCAGCGTTGAATACAGGGCTACAGATACGCAGTATTTT. The rearrangement uses TRBV29-1 and TRBJ2-3; maybe TRBD1 (6 bases). The CDR3 sequence is 13 residues long. V was shortened by 2 bases and J by 3 bases, with 9 bases between the two germline ends. Germline CDR1 is SQVTM and CDR2 is ANQGSEA.

V and J are TRBV21-1 and TRBJ2-3; the table's D call TRBD2 went unverified against the DNA. TRBV21-1 is termed a pseudogene. CDR3 length: 17 residues. CDR3 sequence reads: CASSKIKSGTSTDTQYF. The DNA for the CDR3 is TGTGCCAGCAGCAAAATCAAGAGCGGGACTAGCACAGATACGCAGTATTTT.

V is TRBV6-1 and J is TRBJ1-4, with TRBD1 matching 8 bases. The CDR3 consists of 15 residues. Germline loops: CDR1 MNHNS, CDR2 SASEGT. With V trimmed by 5 bases and J by 8 bases, 10 bases remained unmatched. CDR3 region: CASSPLDRGLEKLFF. Here the CDR3 DNA reads TGTGCCAGCAGTCCTCTAGACAGGGGCCTAGAAAAACTGTTTTTT.

The rearrangement uses TRBV7-6 and TRBJ1-6, with D perhaps matching TRBD1 (5 bases). The CDR3 has 18 amino acids. Germline-derived CDR1 and CDR2 are SGHVS and FNYEAQ. The V gene lost 5 bases and the J gene lost 0 bases, with 17 bases spanning the gap. The CDR3 nucleotides are TGTGCCAGCAGCCGAGACAGTTCTACTAGCTCCTATAATTCACCCCTCCACTTT. It yields the protein CASSRDSSTSSYNSPLHF.

V is TRBV5-1 and J is TRBJ2-1, with 7 nucleotides matching TRBD2. CDR1 and CDR2 (germline): SGHRS, YFSETQ. V was pared by 0 bases and J by 0 bases, with 3 bases of the junction left unmatched. This CDR3 comprises 16 residues. The CDR3, as DNA: TGCGCCAGCAGCTTGGTAGGGACTAACTCCTACAATGAGCAGTTCTTC. Translated: CASSLVGTNSYNEQFF. Complete variable domain (other parts from reference TRBV5-1 and TRBJ2-1): KAGVTQTPRYLIKTRGQQVTLSCSPISGHRSVSWYQQTPGQGLQFLFEYFSETQRNKGNFPGRFSGRQFSNSRSEMNVSTLELGDSALYLCASSLVGTNSYNEQFFGPGTRLTVL.

The CDR3, as DNA: TGCAGCGTTGAAGGACAGGTAGATGTGATAGATACGCAGTATTTT. It specifies CSVEGQVDVIDTQYF. The chain recombines TRBV29-1 with TRBJ2-3, with a weak D call TRBD1 (6 bases). With 1 base removed from V and 5 bases from J, the gap between germline ends came to 16 bases. The CDR3 loop spans 15 amino acids. Germline CDR1 and CDR2: SQVTM and ANQGSEA.

V is TRBV28 and J is TRBJ2-3; TRBD2 matches at 14 bases. The CDR3 runs 15 residues. The germline V gene encodes CDR1 MDHEN and CDR2 SYDVKM. After removal of 5 bases from V and 8 bases from J, the junction contained 6 bases not matched to a gene. The CDR3 loop is CASSGGLAGERTQYF. CDR3 DNA sequence: TGTGCCAGCAGTGGGGGACTAGCGGGAGAACGTACGCAGTATTTT.

The chain joins TRBV14 to TRBJ2-7; D is unclear. CDR3 length: 16 residues. CDR1 is SGHDN and CDR2 is FVKESK in the germline V gene. The V gene lost 4 bases and the J gene lost 2 bases, with 18 bases spanning the gap. The CDR3 nucleotides are TGTGCCAGCAGCCGAGTGCTCACATTTACGACCTACGAGCAGTACTTC. Translation gives CASSRVLTFTTYEQYF.

This clonotype was seen at least ten times. The chain carries TRBV7-2 and TRBJ2-3; 9 bases map to TRBD2. CDR3 length: 15 amino acids. From germline, CDR1 is SGHTA and CDR2 FQGNSA. V shed 5 bases, J shed 11 bases, and the junction held 14 bases outside the gene matches. CDR3 region: CASSGVVREGEGQYF. CDR3 DNA sequence: TGTGCCAGCAGCGGCGTAGTGCGGGAGGGTGAGGGGCAGTATTTT.